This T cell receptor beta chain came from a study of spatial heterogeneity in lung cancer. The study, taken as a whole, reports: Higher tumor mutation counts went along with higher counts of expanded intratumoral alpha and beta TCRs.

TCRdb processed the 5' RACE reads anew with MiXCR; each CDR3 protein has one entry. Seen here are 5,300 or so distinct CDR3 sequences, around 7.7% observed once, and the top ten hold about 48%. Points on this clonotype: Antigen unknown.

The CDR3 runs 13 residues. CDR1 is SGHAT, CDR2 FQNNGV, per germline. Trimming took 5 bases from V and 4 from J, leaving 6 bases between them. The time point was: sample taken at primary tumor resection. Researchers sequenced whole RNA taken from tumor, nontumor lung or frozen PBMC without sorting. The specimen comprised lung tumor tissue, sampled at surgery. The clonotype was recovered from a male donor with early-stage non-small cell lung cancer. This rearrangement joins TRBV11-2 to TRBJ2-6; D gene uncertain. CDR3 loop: CASSPIGANVLTF. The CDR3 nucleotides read TGTGCCAGCAGCCCAATCGGGGCCAACGTCCTGACTTTC.